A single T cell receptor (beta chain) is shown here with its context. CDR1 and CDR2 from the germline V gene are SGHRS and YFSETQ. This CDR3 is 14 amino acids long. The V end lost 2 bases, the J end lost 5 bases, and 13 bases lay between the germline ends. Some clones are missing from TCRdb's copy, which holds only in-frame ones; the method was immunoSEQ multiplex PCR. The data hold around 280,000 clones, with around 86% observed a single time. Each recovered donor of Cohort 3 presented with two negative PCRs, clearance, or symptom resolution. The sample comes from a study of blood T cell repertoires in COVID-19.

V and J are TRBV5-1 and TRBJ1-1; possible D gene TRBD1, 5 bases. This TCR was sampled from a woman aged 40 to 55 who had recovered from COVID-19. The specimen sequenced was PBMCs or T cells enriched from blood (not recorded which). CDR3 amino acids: CASSFQGHSTEAFF. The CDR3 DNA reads TGCGCCAGCAGCTTCCAGGGCCATTCGACTGAAGCTTTCTTT.